A selection of T cell receptor beta chains follows, all from one sample in a study of T cell responses to AZD1222 COVID-19 vaccine. Sequencing was performed with immunoSEQ multiplex PCR; in TCRdb, only in-frame clones are kept and a portion is missing. Among 85,000 to 95,000 clones listed, about 91% were seen once. This specimen consisted of peripheral blood, obtained 28 days after the second AZD1222 dose. The origin of the receptors is an adult who received the AZD1222 COVID-19 vaccine. CDR3s include the opening cysteine and the closing phenylalanine or tryptophan. The order of the fields is V gene, clone size, J gene, D gene, CDR3 protein, CDR3 DNA. D genes are given only for firm matches. For some rows the clone size is stated as once, few or many, or as a class when expanded; others skip it.

TRBV3-1/TRBV3-2	.	TRBJ1-5	.	CASSQDNGGPQHF	TGTGCCAGCAGCCAAGATAACGGGGGACCCCAGCATTTT
TRBV5-6	.	TRBJ1-1	TRBD1	CASSGTGDKGGTEAFF	TGTGCCAGCAGCGGGACAGGGGACAAGGGAGGCACTGAAGCTTTCTTT
TRBV6-5	.	TRBJ1-5	.	CASSIYSGGNQPQHF	TGTGCCAGCAGTATCTACTCAGGGGGCAATCAGCCCCAGCATTTT
TRBV30	.	TRBJ1-4	TRBD1	CAWSVQGTGPEKLFF	TGTGCCTGGAGTGTACAGGGGACAGGGCCTGAAAAACTGTTTTTT
TRBV6-5	.	TRBJ2-2	TRBD1	CATLRTGNTGELFF	TGTGCCACCCTTAGGACAGGAAACACCGGGGAGCTGTTTTTT
TRBV5-1	.	TRBJ2-5	.	CASSLRGRDRETQYF	TGCGCCAGCAGCTTACGCGGTAGGGACCGAGAGACCCAGTACTTC
TRBV30	.	TRBJ1-2	.	CAWSVRGEPYYGYTF	TGTGCCTGGAGTGTAAGGGGGGAGCCTTACTATGGCTACACCTTC
TRBV19	.	TRBJ1-5	TRBD1	CASAGSGQGRNQPQHF	TGTGCCAGTGCCGGATCGGGACAGGGACGGAATCAGCCCCAGCATTTT
TRBV4-1	.	TRBJ1-1	.	CASSLGTNTEAFF	TGCGCCAGCAGCCTCGGCACCAACACTGAAGCTTTCTTT
TRBV27	.	TRBJ2-1	.	CASSWGGGSYNEQFF	TGTGCCAGCAGCTGGGGGGGCGGCTCCTACAATGAGCAGTTCTTC
TRBV19	.	TRBJ1-1	TRBD1	CASSPIGTGDREAFF	TGTGCCAGTAGTCCAATCGGGACAGGTGATAGAGAAGCTTTCTTT
TRBV19	.	TRBJ1-2	TRBD1	CAGGQGHGYTF	TGTGCCGGGGGACAGGGGCATGGCTACACCTTC
TRBV27	.	TRBJ2-5	.	CASSFNFKGMQETQYF	TGTGCCAGCAGTTTCAATTTTAAGGGAATGCAAGAGACCCAGTACTTC
TRBV9	.	TRBJ1-1	.	CASSVAMNTEAFF	TGTGCCAGCAGCGTAGCTATGAACACTGAAGCTTTCTTT
TRBV27	.	TRBJ1-2	.	CASSLRSPDGYTF	TGTGCCAGCAGTTTAAGGTCACCAGATGGCTACACCTTC
TRBV3-1/TRBV3-2	.	TRBJ1-3	.	CASSQGSGGNTIYF	TGTGCCAGCAGCCAAGGTTCCGGTGGAAACACCATATATTTT
TRBV12-2	.	TRBJ1-2	.	CASRHLPSAGVYGYTF	TGTGCAAGTCGCCACCTGCCATCGGCAGGGGTGTATGGCTACACCTTC
TRBV18	.	TRBJ2-5	.	CASSPGGQETQYF	TGTGCCAGCTCACCTGGCGGTCAAGAGACCCAGTACTTC
TRBV7-7	.	TRBJ1-2	.	CASSNLPQGTRGVSYGYTF	TGTGCTAGCAGCAACCTGCCCCAAGGGACGAGGGGGGTTAGTTATGGCTACACCTTC
TRBV5-1	.	TRBJ1-3	.	CASSLSVSGNTIYF	TGCGCCAGCAGCTTATCAGTCTCTGGAAACACCATATATTTT
TRBV5-4	once	TRBJ2-7	.	CASRDWNSYEQYF	TGTGCCAGCAGGGACTGGAACTCCTACGAGCAGTACTTC
TRBV19	once	TRBJ1-1	.	CASSRGQGITEAFF	TGTGCCAGTAGTCGCGGGCAGGGAATCACTGAAGCTTTCTTT
TRBV10-3	few	TRBJ1-1	.	CATRSTGSEAEAFF	TGTGCCACCCGATCCACAGGGTCGGAGGCTGAAGCTTTCTTT
TRBV7-3	once	TRBJ1-1	.	CASSPTGDTEAFF	TGTGCCAGCAGCCCGACCGGGGACACTGAAGCTTTCTTT
TRBV27	.	TRBJ1-6	TRBD1	CASSMGTGVSYNSPLHF	TGTGCCAGCAGTATGGGGACAGGGGTCTCCTATAATTCACCCCTCCACTTT
TRBV5-1	.	TRBJ2-1	.	CASSLVQRYNEQFF	TGCGCCAGCAGCTTGGTACAGAGATACAATGAGCAGTTCTTC
TRBV5-4	once	TRBJ1-1	.	CASSGWAGENMNTEAFF	TGTGCCAGCAGCGGGTGGGCAGGGGAGAACATGAACACTGAAGCTTTCTTT
TRBV29-1	.	TRBJ2-1	.	CSGGQGGTSEQFF	TGCAGCGGGGGACAAGGAGGGACAAGTGAGCAGTTCTTC
TRBV2	.	TRBJ1-5	TRBD1	CASNPGQGSGQPQHF	TGTGCCAGCAACCCGGGACAGGGATCGGGGCAGCCCCAGCATTTT
TRBV6-4	.	TRBJ1-2	.	CASSDSIEGFGDTGGYTF	TGTGCCAGCAGTGACTCGATAGAAGGTTTTGGGGATACGGGAGGCTACACCTTC
TRBV7-2	.	TRBJ1-2	.	CASSVQDGANYGYTF	TGTGCCAGCAGCGTGCAAGACGGAGCTAACTATGGCTACACCTTC
TRBV9	.	TRBJ1-5	TRBD1	CASSVEGGGNQPQHF	TGTGCCAGCAGCGTAGAAGGGGGCGGCAATCAGCCCCAGCATTTT
TRBV3-1/TRBV3-2	.	TRBJ1-2	.	CASSQVMPGRDGYTF	TGTGCCAGCAGCCAAGTGATGCCGGGGAGGGATGGCTACACCTTC
TRBV30	.	TRBJ1-1	TRBD1	CAWSRDRKINTEAFF	TGTGCCTGGAGTCGGGACAGGAAGATAAACACTGAAGCTTTCTTT
TRBV19	.	TRBJ1-1	.	CASSTLGDLILNTEAFF	TGTGCCAGTAGTACCCTGGGGGACCTTATTCTGAACACTGAAGCTTTCTTT
TRBV2	.	TRBJ1-6	TRBD1	CASKAARDRAGSPLHF	TGTGCCAGCAAGGCAGCGAGGGACAGGGCGGGTTCACCCCTCCACTTT
TRBV5-1	.	TRBJ2-7	.	CASTWGSSYEQYF	TGCGCCAGCACGTGGGGGAGCTCCTACGAGCAGTACTTC
TRBV6-1	.	TRBJ1-1	.	CASSESGVEAFF	TGTGCCAGCAGTGAATCCGGGGTAGAAGCTTTCTTT
TRBV3-1/TRBV3-2	.	TRBJ2-2	TRBD1	CASSYRGTGELFF	TGTGCCAGCAGCTACAGGGGCACCGGGGAGCTGTTTTTT
TRBV5-1	.	TRBJ2-7	.	CASRTSGAAEQYF	TGCGCCAGCCGAACATCAGGGGCCGCGGAGCAGTACTTC
TRBV18	.	TRBJ1-6	TRBD1	CASSQRGQDNSPLHF	TGTGCCAGCTCACAGAGGGGGCAGGATAATTCACCCCTCCACTTT
TRBV3-1/TRBV3-2	.	TRBJ1-2	TRBD1	CASSRGTANYGYTF	TGTGCCAGCAGCCGCGGGACAGCTAACTATGGCTACACCTTC
TRBV18	.	TRBJ1-3	.	CASSPPASSGNTIYF	TGTGCCAGCTCACCACCGGCGAGCAGTGGAAACACCATATATTTT
TRBV11-2	.	TRBJ2-7	TRBD2	CASRGLAYEQYF	TGTGCCAGCCGGGGACTAGCCTACGAGCAGTACTTC
TRBV9	.	TRBJ1-2	.	CASSAEGLYYGYTF	TGTGCCAGCAGCGCCGAGGGGCTTTACTATGGCTACACCTTC
TRBV6-5	.	TRBJ1-1	TRBD1	CASRDRGQQGTEAFF	TGTGCCAGCCGCGACAGGGGGCAGCAGGGCACTGAAGCTTTCTTT
TRBV5-1	.	TRBJ1-1	.	CASSLGRHTEAFF	TGCGCCAGCAGCTTGGGGCGGCACACTGAAGCTTTCTTT
TRBV5-1	.	TRBJ2-3	.	CASTPGLGGGGTDTQYF	TGCGCCAGCACCCCCGGCCTAGGAGGGGGCGGCACAGATACGCAGTATTTT
TRBV7-3	.	TRBJ2-3	TRBD2	CASSRTSGDTQYF	TGTGCCAGCAGCCGGACTAGCGGGGATACGCAGTATTTT
TRBV10-2	.	TRBJ1-1	.	CASRGRGNTEAFF	TGCGCCAGCAGGGGCAGGGGGAACACTGAAGCTTTCTTT
TRBV5-6	once	TRBJ1-2	.	CASSLVRPEGGYTF	TGTGCCAGCAGCTTGGTCAGACCCGAGGGGGGCTACACCTTC
TRBV5-5	.	TRBJ2-5	.	CASSYAQETQYF	TGTGCCAGCAGCTACGCCCAAGAGACCCAGTACTTC
TRBV2	.	TRBJ1-4	.	CASSTGGLNEKLFF	TGTGCCAGCAGCACTGGGGGCCTTAATGAAAAACTGTTTTTT
TRBV27	.	TRBJ1-1	.	CASSLSFIRVNTEAFF	TGTGCCAGCAGTTTAAGTTTCATTAGGGTCAACACTGAAGCTTTCTTT
TRBV28	.	TRBJ1-1	.	CASSFLGEWATEAFF	TGTGCCAGCAGTTTCTTAGGCGAATGGGCCACTGAAGCTTTCTTT